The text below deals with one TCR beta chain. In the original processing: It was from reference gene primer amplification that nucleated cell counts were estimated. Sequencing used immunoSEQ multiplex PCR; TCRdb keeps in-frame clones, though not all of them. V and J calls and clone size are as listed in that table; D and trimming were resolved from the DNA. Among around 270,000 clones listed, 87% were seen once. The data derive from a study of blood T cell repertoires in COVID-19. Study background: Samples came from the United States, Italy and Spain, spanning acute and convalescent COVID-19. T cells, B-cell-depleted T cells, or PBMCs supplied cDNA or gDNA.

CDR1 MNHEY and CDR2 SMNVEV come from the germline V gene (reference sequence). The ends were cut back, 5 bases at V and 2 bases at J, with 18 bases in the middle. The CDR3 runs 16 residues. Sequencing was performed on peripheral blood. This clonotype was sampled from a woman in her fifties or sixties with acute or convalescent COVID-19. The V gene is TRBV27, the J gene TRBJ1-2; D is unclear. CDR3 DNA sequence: TGTGCCAGCAGTCGACTATCTACAGATTTCAACTATGGCTACACCTTC. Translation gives CASSRLSTDFNYGYTF.